Given below is one T cell receptor beta chain in context. The antigen is unknown. CDR3 length equals 13 residues. From germline, CDR1 is SSHAT and CDR2 FNYEAQ (reference sequence). The V gene lost 5 bases and the J gene lost 4 bases, with 8 bases spanning the gap. This specimen belongs to a study of T cells in localized non-small cell lung cancer. Sequencing was performed with immunoSEQ multiplex PCR; in TCRdb, only in-frame clones are kept and a portion is missing. Of some 16,000 clones listed, roughly 89% are singletons. Findings and caveats of the study: Greater T cell density in blood accompanied longer overall survival. Within adjacent lung there appeared a median roughly 60 of the top 100 tumor clones. T cell clonality was highest in uninvolved adjacent lung, above tumor. Because only a single region of the tumor was sequenced, heterogeneity remains possible.

Sample: peripheral blood, taken before any cancer treatment. The rearrangement links TRBV7-7 to TRBJ2-2; D ambiguous. The clonotype originates from a male donor aged 60 or over with stage II squamous cell lung carcinoma. The CDR3 coding sequence is TGTGCCAGCAGCCGACCGGGCACCGGGGAGCTGTTTTTT. This encodes CASSRPGTGELFF.